These 14 T cell receptor beta chains originate from one sample sequenced in a study of CD8 T cells in Susac syndrome. With random hexamers, reverse transcription was performed on roughly 0.5 to 1 ug of RNA. TCRdb processed the immunoSEQ multiplex PCR reads anew with MiXCR; each CDR3 protein has one entry. Among some 120,000 distinct CDR3 sequences listed, about 95% were seen once. The sequenced material came from CD4+ T cells from PBMCs. The receptors originated from a human donor with multiple sclerosis.

The V call is TRBV20-1, the J call TRBJ2-7, with D possibly being TRBD1 (5 bases). The CDR3 runs to 16 residues. Trimming took 0 bases from V and 2 from J, leaving 17 bases between them. Germline assignment: CDR1 DFQATT and CDR2 SNEGSKA (reference sequence). This CDR3 reads CSARDVGGRAAYEQYF. Written as DNA, the CDR3 is TGCAGTGCTAGAGATGTTGGCGGCAGGGCCGCCTACGAGCAGTACTTC.

This clonotype was seen just once. The chain is built from TRBV20-1 and TRBJ1-5; 7 bases align to TRBD1. V shed 0 bases and J 7 bases; nucleotides not matched to a gene: 9. CDR1 is DFQATT and CDR2 is SNEGSKA in the germline V gene (reference sequence). The CDR3 contains 15 residues. CDR3: CSARDDNRGGQPQHF. The DNA for the CDR3 is TGCAGTGCTAGAGATGATAACAGGGGCGGCCAGCCCCAGCATTTT.

The rearrangement uses TRBV24-1 and TRBJ1-2, with D hard to call. Germline-derived CDR1 and CDR2 are KGHDR and SFDVKD. CDR3 length equals 13 residues. V gave up 4 bases and J gave up 7 bases, with 12 bases separating them. CDR3 DNA sequence: TGTGCCACCAGTGACGGACCCGGCCTTGGCTACACCTTC. Translation: CATSDGPGLGYTF.

The genes are TRBV29-1 and TRBJ1-1; possible D gene TRBD1, 5 bases. Between the trimmed V and J ends, which lost 8 bases and 6 bases, there was a span of 19 bases. The CDR3 is 13 residues long. Per germline, CDR1 SQVTM and CDR2 ANQGSEA. The CDR3 is CSFGAGNGAEAFF. In DNA form, the CDR3 reads TGCAGCTTTGGGGCAGGGAATGGCGCTGAAGCTTTCTTT.

This clonotype was counted only a few times. V is TRBV6-5 and J is TRBJ1-2; TRBD1 agrees at 10 bases. The J segment lost 6 bases and the V segment lost 2 bases, leaving 6 bases of the junction unmatched. The CDR3 covers 15 residues. Germline V CDR1 and CDR2: MNHEY, SVGAGI. The CDR3 sequence is CASSYLTGGLDGYTF. The CDR3 DNA sequence: TGTGCCAGCAGTTACCTGACAGGGGGCTTAGATGGCTACACCTTC.

This clonotype was seen a few times. The chain carries TRBV18 and TRBJ2-1, with TRBD2 identical over 8 bases. The V gene's germline CDR1 is KGHSH and CDR2 LQKENI. The J segment lost 10 bases and the V segment lost 6 bases, leaving 8 bases of the junction unmatched. The CDR3 has 13 residues. In DNA form, the CDR3 reads TGTGCCAGCTCCCCGGGACTAGTTGGAGAGCAGTTCTTC. Its translation is CASSPGLVGEQFF. Combining the CDR3 with reference TRBV18 and TRBJ2-1 gives the whole variable domain NAGVMQNPRHLVRRRGQEARLRCSPMKGHSHVYWYRQLPEEGLKFMVYLQKENIIDESGMPKERFSAEFPKEGPSILRIQQVVRGDSAAYFCASSPGLVGEQFFGPGTRLTVL.

In this sample, this clonotype turned up once. The gene calls are TRBV7-2 and TRBJ2-5; D perhaps matches TRBD2 (6 bases). The CDR3 is 13 residues long. Germline loops: CDR1 SGHTA, CDR2 FQGNSA. V was trimmed by 4 bases and J by 6 bases, leaving 12 bases between them. The CDR3 DNA reads TGTGCCAGCAGCTCGGGACTTCAGAAGACCCAGTACTTC. Translating gives CASSSGLQKTQYF.

The gene calls are TRBV7-6 and TRBJ1-6; no definite D call. Trimming pared 4 bases from V and 5 bases from J, leaving 15 bases between. The germline CDR1 and CDR2 sequences are SGHVS and FNYEAQ. The CDR3 runs 16 residues. CDR3 bases: TGTGCCAGCAGCTCAGGCCTACGGGCTGATAATTCACCCCTCCACTTT. It encodes CASSSGLRADNSPLHF.

This chain connects TRBV5-1 to TRBJ1-1; the D gene is possibly TRBD1 (6 bases). The germline gives CDR1 SGHRS, CDR2 YFSETQ. Trimming shortened V by 0 bases and J by 1 base, and 13 bases separated the two germline ends. The CDR3 spans 16 residues. CDR3 bases: TGCGCCAGCAGCTTGGGGGCAACAGGGAAGAACACTGAAGCTTTCTTT. It translates to CASSLGATGKNTEAFF.

The rearrangement joins TRBV5-1 to TRBJ2-5, with D maybe TRBD1 (6 bases). The CDR3 is 15 residues long. V was shortened by 3 bases and J by 5 bases, with 17 bases between the two germline ends. Germline CDR1 reads SGHRS; CDR2 reads YFSETQ. CDR3 in amino acids: CASSSWGLQGETQYF. CDR3 sequence (DNA): TGCGCCAGCAGCTCCTGGGGGCTCCAAGGCGAGACCCAGTACTTC.

The V call is TRBV29-1, the J call TRBJ1-1, with TRBD1 matching over 9 bases. The germline gives CDR1 SQVTM, CDR2 ANQGSEA. The CDR3 is 13 residues long. V shed 5 bases, J shed 5 bases, and the junction held 6 bases outside the gene matches. The CDR3 region is CSVPGTGRTEAFF. The CDR3 DNA sequence: TGCAGCGTTCCCGGGACAGGGAGGACTGAAGCTTTCTTT.

V usage is TRBV11-2 and J usage is TRBJ2-5; D is unresolved. The CDR3 has 15 amino acids. With 5 bases removed from V and 7 bases from J, the gap between germline ends came to 20 bases. Germline V gene lookup returns CDR1 SGHAT and CDR2 FQNNGV. The CDR3 is CASSLRVLTPRTQYF. DNA of the CDR3: TGTGCCAGCAGCCTCCGGGTCCTAACCCCCAGGACCCAGTACTTC. The whole variable domain, filled in from reference TRBV11-2 and TRBJ2-5, reads EAGVAQSPRYKIIEKRQSVAFWCNPISGHATLYWYQQILGQGPKLLIQFQNNGVVDDSQLPKDRFSAERLKGVDSTLKIQPAKLEDSAVYLCASSLRVLTPRTQYFGPGTRLLVL.

V and J are TRBV30 and TRBJ2-3, with D possibly being TRBD1 (6 bases). Deletions cut 7 bases from V and 0 bases from J, with 14 bases between. The CDR3 covers 14 residues. Germline V gene data show CDR1 as GTSNPN and CDR2 as SVGIG (reference sequence). CDR3 amino acids: CASNQGKSTDTQYF. The CDR3 bases are TGTGCCTCTAACCAGGGGAAGAGCACAGATACGCAGTATTTT.

This chain joins TRBV29-1 and TRBJ2-4, with D hard to call. Deletions cut 7 bases from V and 0 bases from J, with 13 bases between. This CDR3 contains 14 residues. Germline V gene lookup returns CDR1 SQVTM and CDR2 ANQGSEA. DNA of the CDR3: TGCAGCGCCCGAGAGACCCTAGCCAAAAACATTCAGTACTTC. Translated, it gives CSARETLAKNIQYF.